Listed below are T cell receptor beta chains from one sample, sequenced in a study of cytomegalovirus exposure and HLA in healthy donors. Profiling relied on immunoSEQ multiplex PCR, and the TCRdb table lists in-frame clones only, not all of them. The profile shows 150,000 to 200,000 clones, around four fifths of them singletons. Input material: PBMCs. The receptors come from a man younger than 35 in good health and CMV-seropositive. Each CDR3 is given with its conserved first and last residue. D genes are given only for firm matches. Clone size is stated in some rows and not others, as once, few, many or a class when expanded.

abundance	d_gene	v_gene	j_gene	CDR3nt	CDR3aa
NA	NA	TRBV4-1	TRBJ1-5	TGCGCCAGCAGCCATCTCGACAGACCCAATCAGCCCCAGCATTTT	CASSHLDRPNQPQHF
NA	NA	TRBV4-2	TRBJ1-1	TGTGCCAGCAGCCAAGCGGCGTGGGGGGAGAACACTGAAGCTTTCTTT	CASSQAAWGENTEAFF
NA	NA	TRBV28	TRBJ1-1	TGTGCCAGCACCCCCGCGGGAGGTGGCACTGAAGCTTTCTTT	CASTPAGGGTEAFF
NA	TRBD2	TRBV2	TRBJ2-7	TGTGCCAGCAGTATAGCGGGCGGGAACTACGAGCAGTACTTC	CASSIAGGNYEQYF
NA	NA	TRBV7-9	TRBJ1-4	TGTGCCAGCAGCCCAACAGACGGATCTAATGAAAAACTGTTTTTT	CASSPTDGSNEKLFF
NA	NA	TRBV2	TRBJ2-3	TGTGCCAGCAGTGAAGTCCTAGCCCCGAGGGATACGCAGTATTTT	CASSEVLAPRDTQYF
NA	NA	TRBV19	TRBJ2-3	TGTGCCAGTAGTAAGAGACTCACAGATACGCAGTATTTT	CASSKRLTDTQYF
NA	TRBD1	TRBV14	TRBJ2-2	TGTGCCAGCAGCCAAGTATGGGACAGGGGCCAGCCCGGGGAGCTGTTTTTT	CASSQVWDRGQPGELFF
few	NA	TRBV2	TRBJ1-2	TGTGCCTTACATGAGGGTCCTCTCGTCTATGGCTACACCTTC	CALHEGPLVYGYTF
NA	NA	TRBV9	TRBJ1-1	TGTGCCAGCAGCCCGGTGGACTTTGAAGCTTTCTTT	CASSPVDFEAFF
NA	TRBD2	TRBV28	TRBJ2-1	TGTGCCAGCAGATCGGGACTAATGGGCAATGAGCAGTTCTTC	CASRSGLMGNEQFF
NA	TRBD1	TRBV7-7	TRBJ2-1	TGTGCTAGCAGCTTAGAGCCAGGGGGCAAGAATGAGCAGTTCTTC	CASSLEPGGKNEQFF
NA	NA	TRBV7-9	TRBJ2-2	TGTGCCAGCAGCTTAGGTACTTCCACCGGGGAGCTGTTTTTT	CASSLGTSTGELFF
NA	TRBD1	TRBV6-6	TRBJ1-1	TGTGCCAGCAGCCTTAAGACAGGGACCGACTCCACTGAAGCTTTCTTT	CASSLKTGTDSTEAFF
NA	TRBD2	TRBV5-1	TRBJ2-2	TGCGCCAGCAGCTTTTATGGGACTAGCGGGACCACCGGGGAGCTGTTTTTT	CASSFYGTSGTTGELFF
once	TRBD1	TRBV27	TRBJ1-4	TGTGCCAGCAGTTTACGACAGGGCAAAGAAAAACTGTTTTTT	CASSLRQGKEKLFF
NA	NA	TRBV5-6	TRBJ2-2	TGTGCCAGCCGGGAGGGGGCGCACCGGTTTACCGGGGAGCTGTTTTTT	CASREGAHRFTGELFF
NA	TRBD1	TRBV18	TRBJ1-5	TGTGCCAGCTCACCAGCCCGGACAGGGTTACAGCCCCAGCATTTT	CASSPARTGLQPQHF
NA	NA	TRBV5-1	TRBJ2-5	TGCGCCAGCAGCTGGCAGGGTAGCGGAGGAGAGACCCAGTACTTC	CASSWQGSGGETQYF
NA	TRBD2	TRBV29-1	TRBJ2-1	TGCAGCGGGACTAGTGGGGTTGATGAGCAGTTCTTC	CSGTSGVDEQFF
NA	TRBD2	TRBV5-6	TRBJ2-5	TGTGCCAGCAGCTTGGGGCTAGCGGGGGGCGAGACCCAGTACTTC	CASSLGLAGGETQYF
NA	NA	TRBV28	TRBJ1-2	TGTGCCAGCAGGATCGAGGCGAGGGGCTACACCTTC	CASRIEARGYTF
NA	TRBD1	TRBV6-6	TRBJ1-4	TGTGCCAGCAGTTACGGGACAGACGGAAAACTGTTTTTT	CASSYGTDGKLFF
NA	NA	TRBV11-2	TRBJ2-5	TGTGCCAGCAGCTCAGACAGGCAAGAGACCCAGTACTTC	CASSSDRQETQYF
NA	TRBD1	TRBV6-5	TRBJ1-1	TGTGCCAGCAGTTACTCCGGGACAGGGAAAACTCATGCTTTCTTT	CASSYSGTGKTHAFF
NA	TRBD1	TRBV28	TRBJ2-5	TGTGCCAGCAGACAGGGGGGAAAAGAGACCCAGTACTTC	CASRQGGKETQYF
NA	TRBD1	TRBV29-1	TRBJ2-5	TGCAGCGTTGACAGGGGGCGAAGTGAGACCCAGTACTTC	CSVDRGRSETQYF
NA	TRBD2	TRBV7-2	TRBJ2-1	TGTGCCAGCAGCTTATTTCGGGGGGGGCCGGACAATGAGCAGTTCTTC	CASSLFRGGPDNEQFF
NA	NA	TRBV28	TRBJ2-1	TGTGCCAGCAGCTCAGACCACGGGGTGGAAGAGCAGTTCTTC	CASSSDHGVEEQFF
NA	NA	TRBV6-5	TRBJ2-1	TGTGCCAGCAGTTACAGCCCAGGGACTGGAAATGAGCAGTTCTTC	CASSYSPGTGNEQFF
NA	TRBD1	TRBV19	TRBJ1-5	TGTGCCAGTACCCCAGGAAGGGACAGGGATCATCAGCCCCAGCATTTT	CASTPGRDRDHQPQHF
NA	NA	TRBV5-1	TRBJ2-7	TGCGCCAGCAGCCACACCATAAAACTAGCTGGCGAGCAGTACTTC	CASSHTIKLAGEQYF
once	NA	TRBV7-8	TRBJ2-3	TGTGCCAGCAGCTCGTTAACAACAGATACGCAGTATTTT	CASSSLTTDTQYF
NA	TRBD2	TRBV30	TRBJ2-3	TGTGCCTGGGGCCATGGACCAGCGGGAGGGCCCGGGGCGCAGTATTTT	CAWGHGPAGGPGAQYF
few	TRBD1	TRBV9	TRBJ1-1	TGTGCCAGCAGCGCGACAGGGGGCTCTGAAGCTTTCTTT	CASSATGGSEAFF
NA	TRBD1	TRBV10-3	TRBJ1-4	TGTGCCGCCGGACAGGGGGCTAATGAAAAACTGTTTTTT	CAAGQGANEKLFF
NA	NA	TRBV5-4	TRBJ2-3	TGTGCCAGCAGAGCAAGAGATACGCAGTATTTT	CASRARDTQYF
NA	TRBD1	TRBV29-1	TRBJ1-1	TGCAGCGTTTACAGGGGAAGAGGGACTGAAGCTTTCTTT	CSVYRGRGTEAFF